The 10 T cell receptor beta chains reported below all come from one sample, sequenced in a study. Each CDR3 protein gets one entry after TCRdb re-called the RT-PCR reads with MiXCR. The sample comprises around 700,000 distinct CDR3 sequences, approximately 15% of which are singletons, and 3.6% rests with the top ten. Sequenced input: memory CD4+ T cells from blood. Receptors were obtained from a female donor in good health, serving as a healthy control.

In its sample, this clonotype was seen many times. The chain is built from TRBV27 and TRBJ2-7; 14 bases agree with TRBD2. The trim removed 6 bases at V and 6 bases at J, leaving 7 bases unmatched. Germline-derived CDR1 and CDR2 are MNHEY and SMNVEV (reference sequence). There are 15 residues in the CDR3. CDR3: CASRPGLAGGGEQYF. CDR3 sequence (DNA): TGTGCCAGCAGACCCGGACTAGCGGGAGGTGGCGAGCAGTACTTC.

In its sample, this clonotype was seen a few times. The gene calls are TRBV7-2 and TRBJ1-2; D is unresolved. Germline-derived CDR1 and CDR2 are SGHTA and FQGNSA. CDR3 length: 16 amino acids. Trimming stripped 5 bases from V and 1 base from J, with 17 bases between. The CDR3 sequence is CASSPARAGLNYGYTF. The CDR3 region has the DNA TGTGCCAGCAGCCCAGCACGGGCAGGCCTTAACTATGGCTACACCTTC.

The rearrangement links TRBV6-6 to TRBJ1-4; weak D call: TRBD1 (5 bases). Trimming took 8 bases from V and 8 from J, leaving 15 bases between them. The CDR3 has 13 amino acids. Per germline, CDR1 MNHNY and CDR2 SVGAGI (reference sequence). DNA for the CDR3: TGTGCCAGCGGGGACTACTTGGGAGAAAAACTGTTTTTT. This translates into CASGDYLGEKLFF.

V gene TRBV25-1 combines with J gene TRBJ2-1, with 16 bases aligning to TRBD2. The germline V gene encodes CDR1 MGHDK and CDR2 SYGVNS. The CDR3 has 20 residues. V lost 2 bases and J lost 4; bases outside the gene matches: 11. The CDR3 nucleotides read TGTGCCAGCAGTGAACCGGGACTAGCGGGAGGGCCGTTAAAATACAATGAGCAGTTCTTC. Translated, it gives CASSEPGLAGGPLKYNEQFF.

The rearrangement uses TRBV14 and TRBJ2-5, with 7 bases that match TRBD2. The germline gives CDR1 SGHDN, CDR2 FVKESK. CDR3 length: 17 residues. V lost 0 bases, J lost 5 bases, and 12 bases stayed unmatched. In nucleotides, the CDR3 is TGTGCCAGCAGCCAAGAAGAGGGACTGATCGGGGGGGAGACCCAGTACTTC. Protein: CASSQEEGLIGGETQYF.

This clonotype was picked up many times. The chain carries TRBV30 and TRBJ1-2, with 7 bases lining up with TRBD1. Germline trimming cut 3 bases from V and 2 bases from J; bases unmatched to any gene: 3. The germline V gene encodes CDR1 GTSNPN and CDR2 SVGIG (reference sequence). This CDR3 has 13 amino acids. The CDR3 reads CAWSQTGNYGYTF. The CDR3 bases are TGTGCCTGGAGCCAGACAGGGAACTATGGCTACACCTTC.

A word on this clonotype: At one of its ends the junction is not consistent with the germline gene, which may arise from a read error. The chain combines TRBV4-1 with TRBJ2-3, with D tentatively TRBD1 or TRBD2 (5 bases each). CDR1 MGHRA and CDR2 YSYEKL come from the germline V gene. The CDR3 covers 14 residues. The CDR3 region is CACSQGTPGDTQYF. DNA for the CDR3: TGCGCCTGCAGCCAAGGGACCCCCGGGGATACGCAGTATTTT.

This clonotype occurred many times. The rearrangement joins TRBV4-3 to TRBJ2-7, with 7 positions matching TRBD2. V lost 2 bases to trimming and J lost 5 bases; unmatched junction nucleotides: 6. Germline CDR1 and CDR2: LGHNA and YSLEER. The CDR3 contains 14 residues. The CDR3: CASSQRLAVDEQYF. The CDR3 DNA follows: TGCGCCAGCAGCCAACGACTAGCTGTCGACGAGCAGTACTTC.

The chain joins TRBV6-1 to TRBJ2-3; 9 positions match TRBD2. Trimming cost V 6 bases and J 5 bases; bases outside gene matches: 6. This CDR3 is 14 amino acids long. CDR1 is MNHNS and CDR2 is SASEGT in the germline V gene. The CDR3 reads CASRPSGIEDTQYF. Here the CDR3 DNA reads TGTGCCAGCAGGCCTAGCGGGATTGAAGATACGCAGTATTTT.

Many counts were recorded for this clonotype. The CDR3 sequence: CASSVDQGYGYTF. The CDR3 bases are TGTGCCAGCAGTGTTGATCAGGGCTATGGCTACACCTTC. This sequence joins TRBV6-1 and TRBJ1-2; tentatively, D is TRBD1 (5 bases). The V and J ends lost 4 bases and 4 bases respectively, with 10 bases between them. CDR3 length: 13 residues. The V gene's germline CDR1 is MNHNS and CDR2 SASEGT.